Listed below are T cell receptor beta chains from one sample, sequenced in a study of blood T cell repertoires in COVID-19. Measured with immunoSEQ multiplex PCR; TCRdb has only the in-frame clones, and not every one. The sample contains 300,000 to 500,000 clones, approximately 87% of which appear only once. Sequenced: PBMCs or T cells enriched from blood (not recorded which). These receptors all come from a woman younger than 45 with acute COVID-19. Each CDR3 is given with its conserved first and last residue. The order of the fields is J gene, clone size, D gene, V gene, CDR3 protein, CDR3 DNA. The D gene is left open where the match is weak. Not every row has a clone size; where given, it reads once, few, many or a size class.

j_gene: TRBJ2-3
abundance: .
d_gene: TRBD1
v_gene: TRBV5-1
CDR3aa: CASSPQGAIDTDTQYF
CDR3nt: TGCGCCAGCAGCCCCCAGGGGGCTATCGACACAGATACGCAGTATTTT

j_gene: TRBJ1-6
abundance: .
d_gene: TRBD1
v_gene: TRBV9
CDR3aa: CASSPGQAYSPLHF
CDR3nt: TGTGCCAGCAGCCCCGGACAGGCTTATTCACCCCTCCACTTT

j_gene: TRBJ2-7
abundance: .
d_gene: .
v_gene: TRBV27
CDR3aa: CASSLSGGAGEQYF
CDR3nt: TGTGCCAGCAGTTTATCGGGGGGGGCGGGGGAGCAGTACTTC

j_gene: TRBJ1-4
abundance: .
d_gene: .
v_gene: TRBV5-5
CDR3aa: CASSYPADTNEKLFF
CDR3nt: TGTGCCAGCAGCTACCCGGCGGATACTAATGAAAAACTGTTTTTT

j_gene: TRBJ2-7
abundance: .
d_gene: .
v_gene: TRBV7-2
CDR3aa: CASKTGAFYEQYF
CDR3nt: TGTGCCAGCAAAACTGGGGCATTCTACGAGCAGTACTTC

j_gene: TRBJ2-3
abundance: .
d_gene: TRBD2
v_gene: TRBV5-1
CDR3aa: CASSRGAGGTDTQYF
CDR3nt: TGCGCCAGCAGCCGTGGAGCGGGGGGGACAGATACGCAGTATTTT

j_gene: TRBJ2-3
abundance: .
d_gene: .
v_gene: TRBV5-4
CDR3aa: CASTGGLDTYF
CDR3nt: TGTGCCAGCACCGGGGGGCTAGATACGTATTTT

j_gene: TRBJ1-2
abundance: few
d_gene: TRBD1
v_gene: TRBV7-2
CDR3aa: CASSLGQGAIGGYGYTF
CDR3nt: TGTGCCAGCAGCTTAGGGCAGGGGGCGATTGGTGGCTATGGCTACACCTTC

j_gene: TRBJ2-2
abundance: .
d_gene: TRBD1
v_gene: TRBV24-1
CDR3aa: CATSDLGQGWNTGELFF
CDR3nt: TGTGCCACCAGTGACCTAGGACAGGGGTGGAACACCGGGGAGCTGTTTTTT

j_gene: TRBJ1-4
abundance: few
d_gene: TRBD1
v_gene: TRBV7-8
CDR3aa: CASSFFTGTGREKLFF
CDR3nt: TGTGCCAGCAGCTTCTTTACGGGGACAGGGCGCGAAAAACTGTTTTTT

j_gene: TRBJ2-1
abundance: few
d_gene: TRBD2
v_gene: TRBV11-2
CDR3aa: CASRQASGGPHEQFF
CDR3nt: TGTGCCAGCAGACAGGCATCGGGGGGGCCCCATGAGCAGTTCTTC

j_gene: TRBJ2-6
abundance: .
d_gene: .
v_gene: TRBV3-1/TRBV3-2
CDR3aa: CASSQAGAALSGANVLTF
CDR3nt: TGTGCCAGCAGCCAAGCAGGGGCCGCCCTCTCTGGGGCCAACGTCCTGACTTTC

j_gene: TRBJ2-7
abundance: .
d_gene: TRBD1
v_gene: TRBV3-1/TRBV3-2
CDR3aa: CASSRWDRASYEQYF
CDR3nt: TGTGCCAGCAGCCGATGGGACAGGGCCTCCTACGAGCAGTACTTC

j_gene: TRBJ1-3
abundance: .
d_gene: TRBD1
v_gene: TRBV18
CDR3aa: CASSPLGQGAENTIYF
CDR3nt: TGTGCCAGCTCACCTCTTGGACAGGGGGCCGAAAACACCATATATTTT

j_gene: TRBJ1-1
abundance: .
d_gene: .
v_gene: TRBV25-1
CDR3aa: CASSPGGADTEAFF
CDR3nt: TGTGCCAGCAGCCCTGGGGGCGCTGACACTGAAGCTTTCTTT

j_gene: TRBJ2-1
abundance: .
d_gene: TRBD2
v_gene: TRBV7-2
CDR3aa: CASSFKAGGSYNEQFF
CDR3nt: TGTGCCAGCAGCTTTAAAGCGGGGGGCTCCTACAATGAGCAGTTCTTC

j_gene: TRBJ1-1
abundance: few
d_gene: TRBD1
v_gene: TRBV7-2
CDR3aa: CASSLGYGRGYTEAFF
CDR3nt: TGTGCCAGCAGCTTAGGTTATGGCAGGGGGTACACTGAAGCTTTCTTT

j_gene: TRBJ2-1
abundance: .
d_gene: TRBD1
v_gene: TRBV7-3
CDR3aa: CASRPGQGPDNEQFF
CDR3nt: TGTGCCAGCAGACCGGGACAGGGACCGGATAATGAGCAGTTCTTC

j_gene: TRBJ1-2
abundance: .
d_gene: TRBD1
v_gene: TRBV27
CDR3aa: CASSLRGQGAHYGYTF
CDR3nt: TGTGCCAGCAGTTTACGTGGACAGGGGGCGCATTATGGCTACACCTTC

j_gene: TRBJ1-1
abundance: .
d_gene: .
v_gene: TRBV12-3/TRBV12-4
CDR3aa: CASTRTDEAFF
CDR3nt: TGTGCCAGCACCAGGACAGACGAAGCTTTCTTT

j_gene: TRBJ2-7
abundance: .
d_gene: TRBD1
v_gene: TRBV7-9
CDR3aa: CASSPRGTGFREQYF
CDR3nt: TGTGCCAGCAGCCCGCGGGGGACAGGGTTTCGCGAGCAGTACTTC

j_gene: TRBJ1-1
abundance: .
d_gene: .
v_gene: TRBV20-1
CDR3aa: CSASSWRGRTDTEAFF
CDR3nt: TGCAGTGCTAGTTCTTGGAGGGGCAGAACTGACACTGAAGCTTTCTTT

j_gene: TRBJ2-7
abundance: once
d_gene: .
v_gene: TRBV5-6
CDR3aa: CASSPSPRGEQYF
CDR3nt: TGTGCCAGCAGCCCCTCACCAAGGGGCGAGCAGTACTTC

j_gene: TRBJ1-6
abundance: once
d_gene: TRBD1
v_gene: TRBV5-1
CDR3aa: CASSSGTGAQSSYNSPLHF
CDR3nt: TGCGCCAGCAGCTCAGGGACAGGGGCCCAAAGCTCCTATAATTCACCCCTCCACTTT

j_gene: TRBJ1-1
abundance: .
d_gene: .
v_gene: TRBV10-3
CDR3aa: CAISWTGENTEAFF
CDR3nt: TGTGCCATCAGTTGGACGGGAGAGAACACTGAAGCTTTCTTT

j_gene: TRBJ2-3
abundance: .
d_gene: .
v_gene: TRBV4-3
CDR3aa: CASSLFSTQIYTDTQYF
CDR3nt: TGCGCCAGCAGCCTCTTTTCCACCCAAATCTACACAGATACGCAGTATTTT

j_gene: TRBJ1-6
abundance: .
d_gene: .
v_gene: TRBV19
CDR3aa: CASSLTPLGQSPLHF
CDR3nt: TGTGCCAGTAGTCTCACCCCACTCGGACAGTCACCCCTCCACTTT

j_gene: TRBJ1-2
abundance: .
d_gene: TRBD1
v_gene: TRBV4-1
CDR3aa: CASSPSGTGEGGYTF
CDR3nt: TGCGCCAGCAGCCCCTCCGGGACAGGGGAAGGCGGCTACACCTTC

j_gene: TRBJ2-4
abundance: .
d_gene: TRBD1
v_gene: TRBV4-1
CDR3aa: CASSQDPDRGLAKNIQYF
CDR3nt: TGCGCCAGCAGCCAAGATCCAGACAGGGGGCTGGCCAAAAACATTCAGTACTTC

j_gene: TRBJ1-4
abundance: .
d_gene: .
v_gene: TRBV5-1
CDR3aa: CASSLRGNDEKLFF
CDR3nt: TGCGCCAGCAGCTTGCGGGGGAACGATGAAAAACTGTTTTTT

j_gene: TRBJ2-7
abundance: .
d_gene: .
v_gene: TRBV10-2
CDR3aa: CASSESKGLSYEQYF
CDR3nt: TGCGCCAGCAGTGAAAGTAAGGGACTCTCCTACGAGCAGTACTTC

j_gene: TRBJ1-1
abundance: .
d_gene: TRBD1
v_gene: TRBV9
CDR3aa: CASSLQEDRVTEAFF
CDR3nt: TGTGCCAGCAGCTTACAAGAGGACAGGGTCACTGAAGCTTTCTTT

j_gene: TRBJ1-1
abundance: .
d_gene: .
v_gene: TRBV5-8
CDR3aa: CASSLQENTEAFF
CDR3nt: TGTGCCAGCAGCTTGCAGGAGAACACTGAAGCTTTCTTT

j_gene: TRBJ2-5
abundance: .
d_gene: .
v_gene: TRBV7-8
CDR3aa: CASSFIFGGASGETQYF
CDR3nt: TGTGCCAGCAGCTTTATATTCGGCGGGGCTTCTGGAGAGACCCAGTACTTC

j_gene: TRBJ1-2
abundance: .
d_gene: .
v_gene: TRBV6-5
CDR3aa: CASSPTGTNGYTF
CDR3nt: TGTGCCAGCAGTCCGACAGGTACAAATGGCTACACCTTC

j_gene: TRBJ1-1
abundance: .
d_gene: .
v_gene: TRBV19
CDR3aa: CASSPRGNTEAFF
CDR3nt: TGTGCCAGTAGTCCCAGGGGGAACACTGAAGCTTTCTTT

j_gene: TRBJ1-1
abundance: once
d_gene: TRBD1
v_gene: TRBV19
CDR3aa: CASSLQGDAEAFF
CDR3nt: TGTGCCAGTAGCCTACAGGGGGACGCTGAAGCTTTCTTT

j_gene: TRBJ1-3
abundance: .
d_gene: .
v_gene: TRBV19
CDR3aa: CASSPQGPSSSGNTIYF
CDR3nt: TGTGCCAGTAGTCCCCAGGGGCCCTCGTCCTCTGGAAACACCATATATTTT

j_gene: TRBJ1-2
abundance: .
d_gene: .
v_gene: TRBV7-2
CDR3aa: CASSPGVGLDGYTF
CDR3nt: TGTGCCAGCAGCCCGGGAGTCGGGCTGGATGGCTACACCTTC

j_gene: TRBJ2-7
abundance: .
d_gene: .
v_gene: TRBV24-1
CDR3aa: CATSERDTPQYF
CDR3nt: TGTGCCACCAGTGAACGAGACACCCCGCAGTACTTC

j_gene: TRBJ1-5
abundance: .
d_gene: .
v_gene: TRBV10-2
CDR3aa: CASSDRGYSNQPQHF
CDR3nt: TGCGCCAGCAGTGACAGGGGCTATAGCAATCAGCCCCAGCATTTT

j_gene: TRBJ2-7
abundance: .
d_gene: TRBD1
v_gene: TRBV3-1/TRBV3-2
CDR3aa: CASSQLDRRSGEQYF
CDR3nt: TGTGCCAGCAGCCAACTGGACAGGAGGTCGGGTGAGCAGTACTTC

j_gene: TRBJ1-5
abundance: .
d_gene: TRBD1
v_gene: TRBV6-2/TRBV6-3
CDR3aa: CASSYRDRGRQPQHF
CDR3nt: TGTGCCAGCAGTTACAGGGACAGGGGCCGTCAGCCCCAGCATTTT

j_gene: TRBJ2-7
abundance: .
d_gene: .
v_gene: TRBV4-1
CDR3aa: CASSQDHRASYEQYF
CDR3nt: TGCGCCAGCAGCCAAGATCACAGGGCTTCCTACGAGCAGTACTTC

j_gene: TRBJ1-1
abundance: .
d_gene: .
v_gene: TRBV7-9
CDR3aa: CASSLTGDTEAFF
CDR3nt: TGTGCCAGCAGCTTAACGGGGGACACTGAAGCTTTCTTT

j_gene: TRBJ2-7
abundance: once
d_gene: .
v_gene: TRBV27
CDR3aa: CASSLAQVPSYEQYF
CDR3nt: TGTGCCAGCAGTTTAGCGCAGGTGCCCTCCTACGAGCAGTACTTC

j_gene: TRBJ1-1
abundance: once
d_gene: .
v_gene: TRBV5-1
CDR3aa: CASRRGAEAFF
CDR3nt: TGCGCCAGCAGGCGGGGGGCTGAAGCTTTCTTT

j_gene: TRBJ1-5
abundance: .
d_gene: .
v_gene: TRBV3-1/TRBV3-2
CDR3aa: CASSQRRNAEPQHF
CDR3nt: TGTGCCAGCAGCCAGCGACGGAATGCGGAGCCCCAGCATTTT

j_gene: TRBJ1-2
abundance: .
d_gene: TRBD1
v_gene: TRBV5-1
CDR3aa: CASSYQGDGYTF
CDR3nt: TGCGCCAGCAGCTACCAGGGGGATGGCTACACCTTC

j_gene: TRBJ2-2
abundance: .
d_gene: .
v_gene: TRBV29-1
CDR3aa: CSVKTGLANTGELFF
CDR3nt: TGCAGCGTCAAGACAGGCCTCGCGAACACCGGGGAGCTGTTTTTT

j_gene: TRBJ2-7
abundance: .
d_gene: TRBD1
v_gene: TRBV28
CDR3aa: CASRRTGDSYEQYF
CDR3nt: TGTGCCAGCAGGCGGACAGGGGACTCCTACGAGCAGTACTTC

j_gene: TRBJ2-4
abundance: .
d_gene: TRBD2
v_gene: TRBV28
CDR3aa: CASSSPGGSGGSQIDIQYF
CDR3nt: TGTGCCAGCAGTTCCCCCGGGGGGAGCGGGGGTTCCCAGATCGACATTCAGTACTTC

j_gene: TRBJ1-2
abundance: once
d_gene: .
v_gene: TRBV10-3
CDR3aa: CAIRGGREANYGYTF
CDR3nt: TGTGCCATCAGGGGAGGGCGCGAGGCTAACTATGGCTACACCTTC

j_gene: TRBJ1-1
abundance: .
d_gene: .
v_gene: TRBV19
CDR3aa: CASSIVSGSTEAFF
CDR3nt: TGTGCCAGTAGTATAGTCTCCGGGAGCACTGAAGCTTTCTTT

j_gene: TRBJ2-7
abundance: once
d_gene: .
v_gene: TRBV12-3/TRBV12-4
CDR3aa: CASSLTRGEQYF
CDR3nt: TGTGCCAGCAGTTTGACTAGGGGCGAGCAGTACTTC

j_gene: TRBJ2-7
abundance: .
d_gene: .
v_gene: TRBV6-5
CDR3aa: CASRQGSYEQYF
CDR3nt: TGTGCCAGCAGACAGGGTTCCTACGAGCAGTACTTC

j_gene: TRBJ1-5
abundance: once
d_gene: .
v_gene: TRBV10-3
CDR3aa: CAISENRDTQPQHF
CDR3nt: TGTGCCATCAGTGAGAACCGGGACACACAGCCCCAGCATTTT

j_gene: TRBJ2-7
abundance: .
d_gene: .
v_gene: TRBV29-1
CDR3aa: CSVGFTGGEQYF
CDR3nt: TGCAGCGTGGGGTTCACAGGTGGGGAGCAGTACTTC